This passage covers 16 T cell receptor beta chains from one sample sequenced in a study of regulatory T cells in long-lasting Graves disease. Combining iRepertoire HTBI primers with Arm-PCR of CDR3 regions, the authors built TCR beta libraries. TCRdb itself ran the multiplex PCR reads through MiXCR, one entry per CDR3 protein. The sample lists 310,000 or so distinct CDR3 sequences, 22% seen once, with roughly three fifths in the top ten. The time point denotes: persistent/refractory GD, antithyroid drugs over 5 years with positive TRAb. RNA extracted from PBMCs served as the sequencing template. The sequencing used peripheral blood mononuclear cells (PBMCs), collected when the disease was refractory, from a patient treated with antithyroid drugs. The receptor source for this set is a female donor with Graves disease.

In this sample, this clonotype turned up many times. The chain uses TRBV11-2 and TRBJ2-7, with 8 nucleotides matching TRBD2. CDR1 and CDR2 (germline): SGHAT, FQNNGV. The CDR3 has 15 residues. V shed 5 bases, J shed 1 base, and the junction held 7 bases outside the gene matches. The CDR3 here is CASSLTSGRSYEQYF. The CDR3 region has the DNA TGTGCCAGCAGCCTCACTAGCGGCCGTTCCTACGAGCAGTACTTC.

The chain combines TRBV6-1 with TRBJ2-5; TRBD2 matches 11 bases. The germline V gene has CDR1 MNHNS and CDR2 SASEGT. The J segment lost 4 bases and the V segment lost 10 bases, leaving 5 bases of the junction unmatched. The CDR3 is 13 residues long. CDR3 sequence reads: CATDSGRAETQYF. As DNA, the CDR3 is TGTGCCACCGATAGCGGGAGGGCAGAGACCCAGTACTTC.

This clonotype has ten or more counts. This rearrangement joins TRBV7-8 to TRBJ1-4; TRBD1 might be the D (5 bases). The ends were cut back, 5 bases at V and 2 bases at J, with 12 bases in the middle. CDR3 length: 15 amino acids. CDR1 SGHVS and CDR2 FQNEAQ come from the germline V gene. CDR3 residues: CASSMGRRTNEKLFF. Written as DNA, the CDR3 is TGTGCCAGCAGCATGGGACGGCGGACTAATGAAAAACTGTTTTTT. The variable domain in full, with the rest retrieved from reference TRBV7-8 and TRBJ1-4, is GAGVSQSPRYKVAKRGQDVALRCDPISGHVSLFWYQQALGQGPEFLTYFQNEAQLDKSGLPSDRFFAERPEGSVSTLKIQRTQQEDSAVYLCASSMGRRTNEKLFFGSGTQLSVL.

This rearrangement joins TRBV6-1 to TRBJ1-4; 8 bases are a match to TRBD1. Germline lookup yields CDR1 MNHNS and CDR2 SASEGT. V was clipped by 6 bases and J by 5 bases; unmatched bases: 8. The CDR3 has 15 residues. The CDR3 DNA reads as TGTGCCAGCAGGGATGGTACAGGGGGGAATGAAAAACTGTTTTTT. It translates to CASRDGTGGNEKLFF.

In its sample, this clonotype was seen a few times. The chain joins TRBV7-3 to TRBJ2-2; D not certain. Germline assignment: CDR1 SGHTA and CDR2 FQGTGA. Trimming took off 5 bases at V and 3 bases at J, with 10 bases between the two ends. The CDR3 consists of 14 residues. The CDR3 bases are TGTGCCAGCAGCCATTCTTTAGACACCGGGGAGCTGTTTTTT. Protein sequence: CASSHSLDTGELFF. The full variable domain, its missing parts supplied by reference TRBV7-3 and TRBJ2-2, is GAGVSQTPSNKVTEKGKYVELRCDPISGHTALYWYRQSLGQGPEFLIYFQGTGAADDSGLPNDRFFAVRPEGSVSTLKIQRTERGDSAVYLCASSHSLDTGELFFGEGSRLTVL.

Of note for this clonotype: A read error may account for a junction end that differs from germline. The chain combines TRBV6-9 with TRBJ2-3, with 12 bases lining up with TRBD2. The CDR3 consists of 16 residues. Germline V gene sequence: CDR1 MNHGY, CDR2 SVAAGI. The CDR3 sequence is CASSERTSGDTDTQYF. The CDR3 bases are TGCGCCAGCAGTGAGCGGACTAGCGGGGACACAGATACGCAGTATTTT.

The gene calls are TRBV28 and TRBJ2-3; tentatively, D is TRBD2 (5 bases). CDR3 length equals 15 residues. Germline CDR1 MDHEN, CDR2 SYDVKM. Trimming shortened V by 6 bases and J by 3 bases, and 16 bases separated the two germline ends. The CDR3 protein is CASSPSWGETDTQYF. CDR3 nucleotide sequence: TGTGCCAGCAGCCCATCTTGGGGAGAGACAGATACGCAGTATTTT.

The chain recombines TRBV11-1 with TRBJ2-2; unclear D gene. Germline loops: CDR1 SGHAT, CDR2 FQDESV (reference sequence). The CDR3 covers 13 residues. V lost 5 bases to trimming and J lost 4 bases, with 8 bases between them. In nucleotides, the CDR3 is TGTGCCAGCAGCCCGAGACGCACCGGGGAGCTGTTTTTT. Its translation: CASSPRRTGELFF. The variable domain in full, completed from reference TRBV11-1 and TRBJ2-2, reads EAEVAQSPRYKITEKSQAVAFWCDPISGHATLYWYRQILGQGPELLVQFQDESVVDDSQLPKDRFSAERLKGVDSTLKIQPAELGDSAMYLCASSPRRTGELFFGEGSRLTVL.

Notes on this clonotype: This may arise from a read error, as a much more abundant clone is one base away. The CDR3 DNA reads as TGTGCCAGCAGTCGTACACAGGGCAGCGAGGCCCAGTACTTC. Translated: CASSRTQGSEAQYF. The genes are TRBV28 and TRBJ2-5, with a possible D match to TRBD1 (6 bases). CDR1 MDHEN and CDR2 SYDVKM come from the germline V gene. Trimming left V 5 bases short and J 9 bases short, with 19 bases between. CDR3 length: 14 amino acids.

As to this clonotype: A much larger clone differs by one base, so this may be a read error. The chain combines TRBV11-2 with TRBJ2-2, with 9 bases matching TRBD1. Germline CDR1 and CDR2: SGHAT and FQNNGV. The V and J ends lost 8 bases and 4 bases, in that order; junction bases with no gene match: 11. The CDR3 totals 16 residues. This chain's CDR3 is CASGDPGQGLTGELFF. As DNA, the CDR3 is TGTGCCAGCGGCGACCCGGGACAGGGCCTCACCGGGGAGCTGTTTTTT.

There are a few counts of this clonotype. The chain employs TRBV6-2 or TRBV6-3 and TRBJ2-3; D possibly corresponds to TRBD1 (5 bases). The CDR3 is 15 amino acids. Trimming took 4 bases from V and 2 from J, leaving 13 bases between them. Per germline, CDR1 MNHEY and CDR2 SVGEGT. The CDR3 DNA is TGTGCCAGCAGTTCCGTCAGGGAATACACAGATACGCAGTATTTT. As protein: CASSSVREYTDTQYF.

The rearrangement uses TRBV10-3 and TRBJ1-3; D is perhaps TRBD1 (5 bases). V was pared by 10 bases and J by 0 bases, with 10 bases between. CDR3 length: 13 residues. Germline assignment: CDR1 ENHRY and CDR2 SYGVKD. CDR3 sequence: CATTDHSGNTIYF. DNA for the CDR3: TGTGCCACGACAGATCACTCTGGAAACACCATATATTTT.

The table lists this clonotype with many counts. CDR3 nucleotides: TGTGCCAGCAGTACCCCGACAGAATACACTGAAGCTTTCTTT. Its protein product is CASSTPTEYTEAFF. This chain uses TRBV12-3 or TRBV12-4 with TRBJ1-1; D possibly corresponds to TRBD1 (5 bases). Trimming removed 5 bases at V and 3 bases at J, with 13 bases between. The CDR3 consists of 14 residues.

J is TRBJ1-2 and V is TRBV4-3; possible D gene TRBD1, 6 bases. V was cut by 0 bases and J by 5 bases, with 13 bases left in between. The V gene's germline CDR1 is LGHNA and CDR2 YSLEER. The CDR3 runs 15 residues. DNA for the CDR3: TGCGCCAGCAGCCAAGAGGGGGTAGGGGGATATGGCTACACCTTC. Translating it yields CASSQEGVGGYGYTF.

In its sample, this clonotype was seen many times. V usage is TRBV28 and J usage is TRBJ2-7; possibly TRBD1 for D (6 bases). Germline V CDR1 and CDR2: MDHEN, SYDVKM. This CDR3 contains 13 residues. V was pared by 6 bases and J by 3 bases, with 12 bases between. The CDR3 region has the DNA TGTGCCAGCAGCCGGGACAATCACTACGAGCAGTACTTC. It specifies CASSRDNHYEQYF.

The CDR3 reads CASSPPGALFYNEQFF. The CDR3 DNA is TGTGCCAGCAGCCCCCCCGGGGCCTTATTCTACAATGAGCAGTTCTTC. This chain links TRBV12-3 or TRBV12-4 with TRBJ2-1; possibly TRBD1 or TRBD2 for D (5 bases each). CDR3 size: 16 residues. Trimming shortened V by 6 bases and J by 3 bases, and 18 bases separated the two germline ends.